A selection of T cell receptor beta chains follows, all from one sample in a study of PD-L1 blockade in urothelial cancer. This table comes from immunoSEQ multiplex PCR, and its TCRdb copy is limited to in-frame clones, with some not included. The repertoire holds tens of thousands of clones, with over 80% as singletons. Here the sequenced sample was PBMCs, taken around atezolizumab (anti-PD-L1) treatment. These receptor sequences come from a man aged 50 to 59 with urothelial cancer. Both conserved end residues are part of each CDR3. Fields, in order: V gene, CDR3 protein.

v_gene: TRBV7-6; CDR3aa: CASSLWTSGGDTQYF
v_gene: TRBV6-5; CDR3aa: CASSPRQGLREKLFF
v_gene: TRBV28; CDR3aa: CASSSLKTSGGTYEQYF
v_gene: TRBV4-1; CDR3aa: CASSQDWGGLALTYEQYF
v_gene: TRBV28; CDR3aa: CASSLPGDLNQPQHF
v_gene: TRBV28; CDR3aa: CASSLWGRGRGRGTDTQYF
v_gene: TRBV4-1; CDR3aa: CASSQRLPNRGLEGQPQHF
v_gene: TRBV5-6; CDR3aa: CASSLVQNEAFF
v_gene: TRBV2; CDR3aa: CASSRGTSGAYNEQFF
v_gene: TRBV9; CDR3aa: CASSVSGGPEYVKFF
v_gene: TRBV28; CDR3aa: CASSLRDRDPQYF
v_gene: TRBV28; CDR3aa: CASSLPLGRSPYEQYF
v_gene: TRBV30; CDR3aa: CAWSVLGWVAGERNTGELFF
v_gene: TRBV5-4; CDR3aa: CASSRTSGYEQFF
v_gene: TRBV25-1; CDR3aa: CASSEQRGARETQYF